What follows are 26 T cell receptor beta chains derived from one specimen sequenced in a study of CD4 T cells in relation to SARS-CoV-2 and coronaviruses. TCRdb's copy holds only in-frame clones and misses some; the assay was immunoSEQ multiplex PCR. The data show tens of thousands of clones, with 80% to 90% seen just once and about 1.5% held by the top ten. CD4+ T cells from unexposed donors were obtained before the COVID-19 pandemic (2011-2018). The sequencing sample was made of memory CD4+ T cells from PBMCs. These receptors were taken from a human donor in good health.

This clone was seen a few times. This sequence joins TRBV12-3 or TRBV12-4 and TRBJ1-1; D call uncertain. The germline V and J ends were trimmed by 5 bases and 8 bases, with 15 bases remaining between them. CDR3 length: 13 amino acids. CDR3 nucleotides: TGTGCCAGCAGTAGTAGCGGGTGGCAAGAAGCTTTCTTT. It codes for CASSSSGWQEAFF.

The CDR3 bases are TGTGCCAGCAGTTTCCAAGTCGGACTAGCGGGAAGAGGGCGCGAGCAGTACTTC. Translated: CASSFQVGLAGRGREQYF. The genes are TRBV27 and TRBJ2-7; 12 bases align to TRBD2. The CDR3 runs 18 residues. From germline, CDR1 is MNHEY and CDR2 SMNVEV (reference sequence). J gave up 6 bases and V 3 bases, and 15 bases lay outside the gene matches.

The gene calls are TRBV16 and TRBJ1-1; D unclear. CDR1 is KGHSY, CDR2 FQNENV, per germline. V was pared by 2 bases and J by 5 bases, with 18 bases between. The CDR3 sequence is 16 residues long. The CDR3 here is CASSQLLGIDRTEAFF. In DNA form, the CDR3 reads TGTGCCAGCAGCCAACTATTAGGGATCGATAGGACTGAAGCTTTCTTT.

This clone was recorded once. The V and J genes are TRBV28 and TRBJ2-5, with no clear D. The CDR3 is 13 residues long. V shed 2 bases and J shed 7 bases, with 11 bases lying between them. Looked up from germline, CDR1 is MDHEN and CDR2 is SYDVKM. The CDR3 reads CASSLGRRPTQYF. The CDR3 nucleotides read TGTGCCAGCAGTTTAGGCCGCCGGCCGACCCAGTACTTC. The whole variable domain, remainder taken from reference TRBV28 and TRBJ2-5, is DVKVTQSSRYLVKRTGEKVFLECVQDMDHENMFWYRQDPGLGLRLIYFSYDVKMKEKGDIPEGYSVSREKKERFSLILESASTNQTSMYLCASSLGRRPTQYFGPGTRLLVL.

The genes are TRBV5-1 and TRBJ1-2; D not resolved. Trimming shortened V by 4 bases and J by 5 bases, and 9 bases separated the two germline ends. CDR3 length: 12 amino acids. The germline V gene has CDR1 SGHRS and CDR2 YFSETQ. This chain's CDR3 is CASSISDYGYTF. As DNA, the CDR3 is TGCGCCAGCAGCATTAGTGATTATGGCTACACCTTC.

This clone was seen once. This chain connects TRBV5-1 to TRBJ2-1, with 9 bases aligning to TRBD2. The germline V gene encodes CDR1 SGHRS and CDR2 YFSETQ. There are 16 residues in the CDR3. Trimming took 5 bases from V and 0 from J; bases not matched to a gene: 6. The DNA for the CDR3 is TGCGCCAGCAGTAGTGATAGCGGGAGCTCCTACAATGAGCAGTTCTTC. It codes for CASSSDSGSSYNEQFF.

The count of this clone is one. Other DNA sequences from this sample encode an identical CDR3 as well. The chain is built from TRBV6-5 and TRBJ1-1; a weak D match, TRBD1 (5 bases). V gave up 8 bases and J gave up 1 base, with 11 bases separating them. This CDR3 comprises 13 residues. Germline V gene lookup returns CDR1 MNHEY and CDR2 SVGAGI. The CDR3: CASRNTGNTEAFF. The CDR3 DNA reads as TGTGCCAGCCGTAATACAGGGAACACTGAAGCTTTCTTT.

The chain employs TRBV23-1 and TRBJ2-4; D not certain. TRBV23-1 is an ORF; its function is uncertain. V gave up 0 bases and J gave up 0 bases, with 9 bases separating them. CDR3 length: 16 residues. CDR3 loop: CASSQSVGLAKNIQYF. Written as DNA, the CDR3 is TGCGCCAGCAGTCAATCGGTCGGCTTAGCCAAAAACATTCAGTACTTC.

This clone appeared a single time. The chain couples TRBV28 to TRBJ1-1; 9 positions match TRBD1. This CDR3 has 15 amino acids. CDR1 and CDR2 (germline): MDHEN, SYDVKM. V gave up 6 bases and J gave up 2 bases; unmatched junction bases: 7. In nucleotides, the CDR3 is TGTGCCAGCAGCGGGACAGGGCGCCGCAACACTGAAGCTTTCTTT. Translated, it gives CASSGTGRRNTEAFF.

This chain uses TRBV28 with TRBJ1-1; TRBD1 matches at 9 bases. V lost 3 bases, J lost 5 bases, and 7 bases stayed unmatched. The CDR3 totals 15 residues. The germline gives CDR1 MDHEN, CDR2 SYDVKM. CDR3 amino acids: CASSFGDRVETEAFF. CDR3 in DNA: TGTGCCAGCAGTTTTGGGGACAGGGTTGAAACTGAAGCTTTCTTT.

In its sample, this clone was seen a few times. V is TRBV19 and J is TRBJ1-6, with D tentatively TRBD1 (6 bases). CDR1 is LNHDA and CDR2 is SQIVND in the germline V gene (reference sequence). CDR3 length: 14 amino acids. V dropped 4 bases and J dropped 6 bases, with 10 bases sitting between them. The CDR3 loop reads CASSTQGTNSPLHF. CDR3 nucleotides: TGTGCCAGTAGTACTCAGGGGACTAATTCACCCCTCCACTTT.

V and J are TRBV6-2 or TRBV6-3 and TRBJ1-5; TRBD1 aligns across 7 bases. CDR3 length equals 15 residues. Per the germline V gene, CDR1 is MNHEY and CDR2 is SVGEGT. V lost 4 bases, J lost 7 bases, and 10 bases stayed unmatched. The CDR3, as DNA: TGTGCCAGCAGTTCTCAACAGGGGCCGAGGCAGCCCCAGCATTTT. Protein product: CASSSQQGPRQPQHF.

DNA for the CDR3: TGCGCCAGCAGCGCCGGGACATCGAACACTGAAGCTTTCTTT. Protein: CASSAGTSNTEAFF. V usage is TRBV5-1 and J usage is TRBJ1-1; D might be TRBD1 (6 bases). Trimming cost V 4 bases and J 1 base, with 11 bases left between them. The germline V gene encodes CDR1 SGHRS and CDR2 YFSETQ. The CDR3 has 14 amino acids.

V is TRBV25-1 and J is TRBJ2-2; 7 positions match TRBD1. V shed 5 bases, J shed 5 bases, and the junction held 2 bases outside the gene matches. The germline CDR1 and CDR2 sequences are MGHDK and SYGVNS. CDR3 length equals 13 residues. The CDR3 loop is CASSKQGTGELFF. The CDR3 nucleotides are TGTGCCAGCAGTAAACAGGGGACCGGGGAGCTGTTTTTT.

The V gene is TRBV9, the J gene TRBJ2-1; 16 bases are shared with TRBD2. The V and J ends lost 3 bases and 7 bases, in that order; junction bases with no gene match: 7. CDR3 length: 17 amino acids. Germline CDR1 reads SGDLS; CDR2 reads YYNGEE. CDR3 nucleotides: TGTGCCAGCAGCGGGGGGACTAGCGGGAGGGCCGCGAATGAGCAGTTCTTC. Its translation is CASSGGTSGRAANEQFF.

This sequence joins TRBV2 and TRBJ2-1; TRBD2 aligns across 8 bases. This CDR3 comprises 11 residues. Germline loops: CDR1 SNHLY, CDR2 FYNNEI. With 8 bases clipped from V and 9 bases from J, the junction kept 3 bases outside the gene matches. The CDR3 loop is CASALAGEQFF. The CDR3 DNA reads as TGTGCCAGCGCTCTAGCGGGTGAGCAGTTCTTC.

The count of this clone is one. The chain employs TRBV28 and TRBJ1-4, with a tentative D call TRBD1 (5 bases). The V end lost 3 bases, the J end lost 4 bases, and 12 bases lay between the germline ends. The CDR3 extends over 15 amino acids. CDR1 MDHEN and CDR2 SYDVKM come from the germline V gene. The CDR3 is CASSLAGNRNEKLFF. The CDR3 bases are TGTGCCAGCAGTTTGGCAGGGAATCGTAATGAAAAACTGTTTTTT.

The V call is TRBV19, the J call TRBJ2-7; a weak D match, TRBD2 (6 bases). V lost 6 bases and J 2 bases, leaving 14 bases between the germline ends. This CDR3 contains 14 residues. Germline V gives CDR1 LNHDA, CDR2 SQIVND (reference sequence). CDR3 protein: CASRAGLAPYEQYF. The CDR3 DNA reads TGTGCCAGTAGGGCGGGACTGGCCCCCTACGAGCAGTACTTC. Together with reference TRBV19 and TRBJ2-7, the CDR3 gives the full variable domain: DGGITQSPKYLFRKEGQNVTLSCEQNLNHDAMYWYRQDPGQGLRLIYYSQIVNDFQKGDIAEGYSVSREKKESFPLTVTSAQKNPTAFYLCASRAGLAPYEQYFGPGTRLTVT.

The chain joins TRBV5-1 to TRBJ2-5, with D possibly TRBD1 on 6 matching bases. Germline values: CDR1 SGHRS, CDR2 YFSETQ. The V and J ends lost 5 bases and 4 bases respectively, with 15 bases between them. This CDR3 is built from 14 residues. CDR3 protein: CASRGRGLLETQYF. In DNA form, the CDR3 reads TGCGCCAGCAGAGGCAGGGGCCTCCTAGAGACCCAGTACTTC. Using reference TRBV5-1 and TRBJ2-5 for the parts outside the CDR3, the full variable domain is KAGVTQTPRYLIKTRGQQVTLSCSPISGHRSVSWYQQTPGQGLQFLFEYFSETQRNKGNFPGRFSGRQFSNSRSEMNVSTLELGDSALYLCASRGRGLLETQYFGPGTRLLVL.

This clone was seen more than once but under ten times. The V call is TRBV5-4, the J call TRBJ2-3, with a tentative D call TRBD2 (6 bases). The CDR3 runs to 14 residues. The V gene's germline CDR1 is SGHNT and CDR2 YYREEE (reference sequence). V shed 4 bases and J shed 1 base, with 10 bases lying between them. The CDR3 nucleotides read TGTGCCAGCAGCCCGGGGACTCGCACAGATACGCAGTATTTT. It specifies CASSPGTRTDTQYF.

V gene TRBV6-5 combines with J gene TRBJ1-3, with TRBD1 identical over 7 bases. The CDR3 is 15 amino acids. The V and J ends lost 5 bases and 3 bases, in that order; junction bases with no gene match: 7. Per germline, CDR1 MNHEY and CDR2 SVGAGI. The CDR3, as DNA: TGTGCCAGCAGTCGTACAGGGGAAGGTGGAAACACCATATATTTT. It is translated as CASSRTGEGGNTIYF.

The table lists this clone with a few counts. V gene TRBV6-2 or TRBV6-3 combines with J gene TRBJ1-5; possibly TRBD1 for D (5 bases). Trimming left V 6 bases short and J 7 bases short, with 19 bases between. The CDR3 covers 15 residues. The germline gives CDR1 MNHEY, CDR2 SVGEGT. The CDR3: CASSDQSGRGQPQHF. In nucleotides, the CDR3 is TGTGCCAGCAGCGACCAATCGGGCCGGGGCCAGCCCCAGCATTTT.

V is TRBV9 and J is TRBJ2-1; a weak D match, TRBD2 (5 bases). This CDR3 spans 16 amino acids. V lost 1 base and J lost 3, with 14 bases in between. Germline loops: CDR1 SGDLS, CDR2 YYNGEE. The CDR3 protein is CASSVTVLGGYNEQFF. Here the CDR3 DNA reads TGTGCCAGCAGCGTAACAGTCCTAGGAGGCTACAATGAGCAGTTCTTC.

V usage is TRBV21-1 and J usage is TRBJ1-6. TRBV21-1 is an annotated pseudogene. CDR3 length equals 17 residues. The CDR3 nucleotides are TGTGCCAGCAGCAATAAAAGAGGGAGCTCCTATAATTCACCCCTCCACTTT. Translated: CASSNKRGSSYNSPLHF.

Here the CDR3 reads CASSLVWPSGRYDTQYF. The CDR3 DNA is TGCGCCAGCAGCTTGGTTTGGCCTAGCGGGAGATACGATACGCAGTATTTT. V usage is TRBV5-1 and J usage is TRBJ2-3, with TRBD2 matching 10 bases. The CDR3 contains 17 residues. V trimming: 0 bases; J trimming: 6 bases; junction bases outside the gene matches: 10. Per the germline V gene, CDR1 is SGHRS and CDR2 is YFSETQ.

The CDR3 DNA sequence: TGTGCCACCAGTGATAAAAGCGGGAGTCAATGGTACGGGGAGCTGTTTTTT. Its protein is CATSDKSGSQWYGELFF. V usage is TRBV24-1 and J usage is TRBJ2-2; 8 nucleotides agree with TRBD2. The length of the CDR3 is 17 residues. Trimming took 3 bases from V and 7 from J; bases not matched to a gene: 12. Germline-derived CDR1 and CDR2 are KGHDR and SFDVKD.